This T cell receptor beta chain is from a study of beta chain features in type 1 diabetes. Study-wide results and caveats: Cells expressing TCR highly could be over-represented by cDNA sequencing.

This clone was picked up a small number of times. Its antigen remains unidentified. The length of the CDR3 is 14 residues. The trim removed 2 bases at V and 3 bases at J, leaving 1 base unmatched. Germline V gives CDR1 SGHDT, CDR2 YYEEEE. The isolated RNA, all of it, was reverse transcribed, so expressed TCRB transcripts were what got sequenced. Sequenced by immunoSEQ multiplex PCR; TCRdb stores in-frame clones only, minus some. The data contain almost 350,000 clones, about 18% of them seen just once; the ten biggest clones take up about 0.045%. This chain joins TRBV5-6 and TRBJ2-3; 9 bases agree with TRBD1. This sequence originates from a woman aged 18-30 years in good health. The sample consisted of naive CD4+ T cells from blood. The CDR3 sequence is CASSFGTGTDTQYF. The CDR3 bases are TGTGCCAGCAGCTTTGGGACAGGGACAGATACGCAGTATTTT.